Below are 2 T cell receptor beta chains sequenced from a single sample in a study of T-cell reconstitution after alpha-beta-depleted transplantation in children. Preparation of the TCRbeta library was carried out with unique molecular identifiers. In TCRdb, the PCR reads were re-called with MiXCR into one record per CDR3 protein. The sample has over 200,000 distinct CDR3 sequences; 8.4% are singletons. The specimen was PBMCs, mostly from graft donor cells, collected 360 days after TCRalphabeta/CD19-depleted stem cell transplant. These TCRs come from a male patient between 2 and 15 years old who had a stem cell transplant for acute myeloid leukemia, so the T cells may come from the graft donor.

This clonotype was seen at least ten times. This rearrangement joins TRBV7-2 to TRBJ2-7; D not certain. The CDR3 loop spans 15 amino acids. Germline loops: CDR1 SGHTA, CDR2 FQGNSA. Trimming shortened V by 5 bases and J by 3 bases, and 17 bases separated the two germline ends. The CDR3 is CASSPTPLLNYEQYF. The DNA of the CDR3 is TGTGCCAGCAGCCCAACCCCCCTTTTGAACTACGAGCAGTACTTC.

Concerning this clonotype: The germline gene is not matched at one end of the junction; a read error may be the cause. The chain links TRBV2 to TRBJ2-7; TRBD1 matches 9 bases. This CDR3 spans 15 amino acids. Germline CDR1 is SNHLY and CDR2 is FYNNEI. CDR3 protein: CASSEQGQGSHEQYF. In nucleotides, the CDR3 is TGTGCCAGCAGTGAACAGGGACAGGGCTCCCACGAGCAGTACTTC.